This TCR beta chain was captured in a study of CD39 and CD103 CD8 tumor-infiltrating T cells. The V gene lost 6 bases and the J gene lost 0 bases, with 11 bases spanning the gap. CDR3 length: 14 amino acids. Germline loops: CDR1 MNHEY, CDR2 SMNVEV (reference sequence). General study findings and limits: DP CD8 TILs appeared more oligoclonal than DN and SP CD8 TILs and blood memory CD8 T cells. Blood and uninvolved lymph node rarely held DP TIL clonotypes.

The protocol was immunoSEQ multiplex PCR, while the TCRdb copy is restricted to in-frame clones and leaves out a portion. The table lists about 17,000 clones, 80% to 95% of them singletons, with approximately 4.5% in the top ten. At sample collection, these patients were off therapy. Sorted memory CD8 cells were CD8+CD4-CD45RA-, regardless of CCR7. This clone was seen a few times. Its target is unknown. The source of this sequence is a human donor with head and neck squamous cell carcinoma. The chain employs TRBV27 and TRBJ1-1; TRBD1 is a possible D gene (6 bases). The sequenced sample consisted of CD8+ T cells sorted from blood. Sample subset: total memory CD8 T cells (CD45RA-CCR7+/-) from blood or uninvolved lymph node. For the CDR3, the DNA is TGTGCCAGCAGCGTCAGGGGACTGAACACTGAAGCTTTCTTT. It specifies CASSVRGLNTEAFF.